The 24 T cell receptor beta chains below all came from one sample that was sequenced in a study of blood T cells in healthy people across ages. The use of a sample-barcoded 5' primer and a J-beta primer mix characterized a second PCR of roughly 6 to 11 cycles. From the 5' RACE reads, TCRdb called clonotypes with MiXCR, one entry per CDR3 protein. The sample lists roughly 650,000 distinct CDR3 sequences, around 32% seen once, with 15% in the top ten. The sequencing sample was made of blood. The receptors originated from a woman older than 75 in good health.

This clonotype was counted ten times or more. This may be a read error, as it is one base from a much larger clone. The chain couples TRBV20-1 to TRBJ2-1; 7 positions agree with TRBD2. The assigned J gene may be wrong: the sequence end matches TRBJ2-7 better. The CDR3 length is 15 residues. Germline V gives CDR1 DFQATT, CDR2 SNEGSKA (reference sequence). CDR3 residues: CSARDPAGVYNEQYF. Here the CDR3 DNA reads TGCAGTGCTAGAGACCCTGCGGGGGTATACAATGAGCAGTACTTC.

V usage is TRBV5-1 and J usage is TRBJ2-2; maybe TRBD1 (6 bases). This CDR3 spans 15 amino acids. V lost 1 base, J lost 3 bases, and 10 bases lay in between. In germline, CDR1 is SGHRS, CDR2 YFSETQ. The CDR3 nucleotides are TGCGCCAGCAGCTTGTCGGGACACGACACCGGGGAGCTGTTTTTT. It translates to CASSLSGHDTGELFF.

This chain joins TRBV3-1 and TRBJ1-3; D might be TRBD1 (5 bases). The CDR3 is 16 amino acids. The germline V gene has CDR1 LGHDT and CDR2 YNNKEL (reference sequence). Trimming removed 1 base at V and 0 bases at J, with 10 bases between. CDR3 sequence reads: CASSQGQKSSGNTIYF. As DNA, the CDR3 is TGTGCCAGCAGCCAAGGACAGAAGAGCTCTGGAAACACCATATATTTT.

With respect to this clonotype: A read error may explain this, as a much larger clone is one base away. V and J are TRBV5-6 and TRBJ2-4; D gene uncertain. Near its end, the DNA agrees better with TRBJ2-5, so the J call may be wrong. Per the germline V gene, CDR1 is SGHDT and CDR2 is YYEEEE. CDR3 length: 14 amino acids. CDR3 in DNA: TGTACCAGCAGCTTGTTTGGGCAGCAAGAGACCCAGTACTTC. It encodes CTSSLFGQQETQYF.

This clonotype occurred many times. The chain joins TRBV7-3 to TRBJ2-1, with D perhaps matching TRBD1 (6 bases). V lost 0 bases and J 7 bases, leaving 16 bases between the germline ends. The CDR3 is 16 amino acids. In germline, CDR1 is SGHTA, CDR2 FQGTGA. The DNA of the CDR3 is TGTGCCAGCAGCTTAACGGACAGTGTCCCAGGGAATGAGCAGTTCTTC. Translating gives CASSLTDSVPGNEQFF.

CDR3 DNA: TGTGCCAGCAGTGAGCGGACAGCAGCTAACTATGGCTACACCTTC. It translates to CASSERTAANYGYTF. The V gene is TRBV6-1, the J gene TRBJ1-2, with D possibly being TRBD1 (6 bases). Trimming cost V 3 bases and J 0 bases, with 11 bases left between them. The CDR3 runs to 15 residues. CDR1 MNHNS and CDR2 SASEGT come from the germline V gene.

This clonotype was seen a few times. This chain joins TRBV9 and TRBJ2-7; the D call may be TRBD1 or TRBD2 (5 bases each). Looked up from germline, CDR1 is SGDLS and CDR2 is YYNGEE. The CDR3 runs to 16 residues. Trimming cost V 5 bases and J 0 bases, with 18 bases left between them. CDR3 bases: TGTGCCAGCAGTCCCCAATGGGACCCGGCCTCCTACGAGCAGTACTTC. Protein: CASSPQWDPASYEQYF.

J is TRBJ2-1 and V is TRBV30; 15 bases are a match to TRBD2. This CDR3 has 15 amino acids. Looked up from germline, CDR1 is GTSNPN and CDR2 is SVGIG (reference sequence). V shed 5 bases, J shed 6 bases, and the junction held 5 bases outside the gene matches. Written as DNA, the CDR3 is TGTGCCTGGGCCGGGACTAGCGGGAGGCTCAATGAGCAGTTCTTC. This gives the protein CAWAGTSGRLNEQFF.

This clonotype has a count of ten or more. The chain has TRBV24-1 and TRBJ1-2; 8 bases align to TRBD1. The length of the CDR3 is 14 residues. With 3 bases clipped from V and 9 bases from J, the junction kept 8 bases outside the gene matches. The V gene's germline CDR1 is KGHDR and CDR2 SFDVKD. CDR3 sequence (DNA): TGTGCCACCAGTGATGGCGACAGGGGAAGGAGCTACACCTTC. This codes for CATSDGDRGRSYTF.

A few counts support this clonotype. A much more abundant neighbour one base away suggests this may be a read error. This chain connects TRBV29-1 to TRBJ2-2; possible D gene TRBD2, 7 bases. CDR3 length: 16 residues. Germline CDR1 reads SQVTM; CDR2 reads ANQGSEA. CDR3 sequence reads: CSVERGGGQNTGERFF. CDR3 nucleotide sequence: TGCAGCGTTGAGAGGGGCGGGGGCCAGAACACCGGGGAGCGGTTTTTT.

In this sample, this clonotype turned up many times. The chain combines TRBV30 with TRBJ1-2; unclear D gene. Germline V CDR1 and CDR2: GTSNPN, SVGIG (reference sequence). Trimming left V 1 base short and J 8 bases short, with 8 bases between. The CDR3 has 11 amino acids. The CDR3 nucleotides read TGTGCCTGGAGTGGTTCATCCGGCTACACCTTC. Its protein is CAWSGSSGYTF.

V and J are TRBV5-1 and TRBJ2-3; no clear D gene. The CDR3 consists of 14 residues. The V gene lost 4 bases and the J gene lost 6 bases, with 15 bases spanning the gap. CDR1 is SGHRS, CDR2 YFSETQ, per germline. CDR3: CASSGRESADTQYF. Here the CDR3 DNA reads TGCGCCAGCAGCGGACGAGAATCGGCCGATACGCAGTATTTT.

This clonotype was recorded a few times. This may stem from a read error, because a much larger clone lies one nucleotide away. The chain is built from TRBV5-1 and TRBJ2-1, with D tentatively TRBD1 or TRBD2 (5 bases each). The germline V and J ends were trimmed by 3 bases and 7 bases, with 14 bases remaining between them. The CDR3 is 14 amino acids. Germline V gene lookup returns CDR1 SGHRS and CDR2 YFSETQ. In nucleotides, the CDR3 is TGCGCCAGCAGCTGGGGACCCGAAGGGAATGAGCAGTTCTTC. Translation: CASSWGPEGNEQFF.

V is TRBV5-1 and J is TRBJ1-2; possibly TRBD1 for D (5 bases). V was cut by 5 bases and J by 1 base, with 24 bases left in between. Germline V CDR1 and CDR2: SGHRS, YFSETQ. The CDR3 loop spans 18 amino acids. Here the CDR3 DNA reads TGCGCCAGCAGTCCTCAAGCAGCAGGGAGCGGAAGTAACTATGGCTACACCTTC. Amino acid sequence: CASSPQAAGSGSNYGYTF.

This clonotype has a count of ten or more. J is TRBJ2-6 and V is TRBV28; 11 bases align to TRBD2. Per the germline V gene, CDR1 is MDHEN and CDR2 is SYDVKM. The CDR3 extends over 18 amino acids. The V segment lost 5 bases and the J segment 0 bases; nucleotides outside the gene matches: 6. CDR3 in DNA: TGTGCCAGCAGTCCCCCCCTAGCGGGGGGCTCTGGGGCCAACGTCCTGACTTTC. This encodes CASSPPLAGGSGANVLTF.

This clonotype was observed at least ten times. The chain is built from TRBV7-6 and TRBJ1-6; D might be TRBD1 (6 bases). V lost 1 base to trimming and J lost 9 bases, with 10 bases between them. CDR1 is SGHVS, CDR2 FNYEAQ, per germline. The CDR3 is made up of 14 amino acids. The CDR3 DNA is TGTGCCAGCAGCTTAGAGGGGGGCGGTTCACCCCTCCACTTT. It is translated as CASSLEGGGSPLHF.

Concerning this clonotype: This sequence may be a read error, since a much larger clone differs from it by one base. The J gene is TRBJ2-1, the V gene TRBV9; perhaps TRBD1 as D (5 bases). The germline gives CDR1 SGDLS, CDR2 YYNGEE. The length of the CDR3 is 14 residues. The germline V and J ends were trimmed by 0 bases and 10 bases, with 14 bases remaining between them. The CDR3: CASSVDDSFYEQFF. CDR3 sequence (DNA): TGTGCCAGCAGCGTAGACGACAGCTTCTACGAGCAGTTCTTC. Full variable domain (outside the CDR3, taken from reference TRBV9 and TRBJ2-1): DSGVTQTPKHLITATGQRVTLRCSPRSGDLSVYWYQQSLDQGLQFLIQYYNGEERAKGNILERFSAQQFPDLHSELNLSSLELGDSALYFCASSVDDSFYEQFFGPGTRLTVL.

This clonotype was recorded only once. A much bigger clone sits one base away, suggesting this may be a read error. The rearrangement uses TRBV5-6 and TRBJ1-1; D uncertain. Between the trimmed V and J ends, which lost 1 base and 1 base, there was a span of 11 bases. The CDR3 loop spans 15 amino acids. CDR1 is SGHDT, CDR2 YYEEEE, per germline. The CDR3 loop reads CASSLKNGENTEAFF. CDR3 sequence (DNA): TGTGCCAGCAGCTTGAAAAACGGGGAGAACACTGAAGCTTTCTTT.

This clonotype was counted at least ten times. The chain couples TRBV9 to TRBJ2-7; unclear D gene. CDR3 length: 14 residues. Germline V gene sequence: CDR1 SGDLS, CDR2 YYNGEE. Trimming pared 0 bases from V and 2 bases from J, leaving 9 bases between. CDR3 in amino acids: CASSVDSSTYEQYF. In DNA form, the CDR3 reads TGTGCCAGCAGCGTAGATAGCTCGACCTACGAGCAGTACTTC. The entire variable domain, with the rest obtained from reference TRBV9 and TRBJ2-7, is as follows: DSGVTQTPKHLITATGQRVTLRCSPRSGDLSVYWYQQSLDQGLQFLIQYYNGEERAKGNILERFSAQQFPDLHSELNLSSLELGDSALYFCASSVDSSTYEQYFGPGTRLTVT.

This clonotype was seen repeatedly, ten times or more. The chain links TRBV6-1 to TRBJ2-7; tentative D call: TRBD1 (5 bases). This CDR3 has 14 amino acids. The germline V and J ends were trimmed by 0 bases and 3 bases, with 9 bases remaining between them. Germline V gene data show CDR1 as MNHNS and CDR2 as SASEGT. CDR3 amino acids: CASSEAPGRYEQYF. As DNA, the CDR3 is TGTGCCAGCAGTGAAGCGCCAGGGCGCTACGAGCAGTACTTC.

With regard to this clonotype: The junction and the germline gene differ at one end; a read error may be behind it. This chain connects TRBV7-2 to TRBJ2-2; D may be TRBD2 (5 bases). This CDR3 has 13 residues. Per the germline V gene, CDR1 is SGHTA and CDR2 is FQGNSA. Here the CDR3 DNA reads TGTGCCAGCAGCTTAGCGTCCACCGGGGAGCGGTTTTTT. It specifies CASSLASTGERFF.

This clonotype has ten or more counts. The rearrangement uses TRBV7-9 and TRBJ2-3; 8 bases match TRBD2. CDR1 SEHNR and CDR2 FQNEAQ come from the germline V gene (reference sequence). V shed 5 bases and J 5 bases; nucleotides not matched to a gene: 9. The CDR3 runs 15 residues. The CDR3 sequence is CASSQTRGGGDTQYF. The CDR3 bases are TGTGCCAGCAGCCAGACCCGGGGGGGAGGAGATACGCAGTATTTT. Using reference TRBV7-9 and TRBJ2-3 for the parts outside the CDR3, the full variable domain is DTGVSQNPRHKITKRGQNVTFRCDPISEHNRLYWYRQTLGQGPEFLTYFQNEAQLEKSRLLSDRFSAERPKGSFSTLEIQRTEQGDSAMYLCASSQTRGGGDTQYFGPGTRLTVL.

The CDR3 protein is CASSYSHGGVPTF. The CDR3 nucleotides are TGTGCCAGCAGCTACAGTCACGGGGGAGTGCCAACCTTC. This sequence joins TRBV7-3 and TRBJ1-2, with TRBD1 as a possible D gene (5 bases). V lost 4 bases to trimming and J lost 14 bases, with 20 bases between them. Per the germline V gene, CDR1 is SGHTA and CDR2 is FQGTGA. CDR3 size: 13 residues.

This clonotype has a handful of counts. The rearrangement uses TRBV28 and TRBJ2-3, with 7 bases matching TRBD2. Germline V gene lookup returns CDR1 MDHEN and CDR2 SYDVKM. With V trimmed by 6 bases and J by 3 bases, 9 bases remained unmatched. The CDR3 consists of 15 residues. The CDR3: CASRMTSFPTDTQYF. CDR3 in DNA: TGTGCCAGCAGGATGACTAGCTTCCCGACAGATACGCAGTATTTT.